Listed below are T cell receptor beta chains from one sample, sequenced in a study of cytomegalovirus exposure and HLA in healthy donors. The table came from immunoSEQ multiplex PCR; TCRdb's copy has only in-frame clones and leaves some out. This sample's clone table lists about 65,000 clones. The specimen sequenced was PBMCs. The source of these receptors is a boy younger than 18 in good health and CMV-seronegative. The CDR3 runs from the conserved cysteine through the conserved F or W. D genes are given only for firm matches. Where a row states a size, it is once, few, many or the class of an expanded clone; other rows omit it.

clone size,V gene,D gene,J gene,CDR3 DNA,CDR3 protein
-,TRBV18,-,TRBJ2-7,TGTGCCAGCTCACCACCTGACTTCTACGAGCAGTACTTC,CASSPPDFYEQYF
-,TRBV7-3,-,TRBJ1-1,TGTGCCAGCAGCTTAACGGGCCAGAGAAACACTGAAGCTTTCTTT,CASSLTGQRNTEAFF
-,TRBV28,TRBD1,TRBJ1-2,TGTGCCAGCAGTTTACCGGGACAGCAAGGAAATGGCTACACCTTC,CASSLPGQQGNGYTF
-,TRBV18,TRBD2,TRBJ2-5,TGTGCCAGCTCACTTCTCGCTCTGACTAGCGGGCTCCAAGAGACCCAGTACTTC,CASSLLALTSGLQETQYF
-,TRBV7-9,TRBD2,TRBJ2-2,TGTGCCAGCAGCTCCATAGCGGGGGGGAGCACCGGGGAGCTGTTTTTT,CASSSIAGGSTGELFF
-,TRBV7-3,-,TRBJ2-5,TGTGCCAGCAGCTCAGCGAGAAGCGAGACCCAGTACTTC,CASSSARSETQYF
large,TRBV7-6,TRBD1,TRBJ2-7,TGTGCCAGCAGCTTAGAGGTGACAGGGGTGTACGAGCAGTACTTC,CASSLEVTGVYEQYF
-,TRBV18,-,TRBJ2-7,TGTGCCAGCTCACCCCCGGGGCAGGGGCTTTACGAGCAGTACTTC,CASSPPGQGLYEQYF
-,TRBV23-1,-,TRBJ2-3,TGCGCCAGCAGTCAGTCGGAGGCCGACCTAAGAAGCACAGATACGCAGTATTTT,CASSQSEADLRSTDTQYF
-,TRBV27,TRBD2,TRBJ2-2,TGTGCCAGCAGGTACGGGGGGGCGCTGACCGGGGAGCTGTTTTTT,CASRYGGALTGELFF
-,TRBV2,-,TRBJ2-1,TGTGCCAGCAGTGAAGCTAGATTAGCCAATGAGCAGTTCTTC,CASSEARLANEQFF
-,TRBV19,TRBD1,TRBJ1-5,TGTGCCAGTAGCGGACAGGCTAATCAGCCCCAGCATTTT,CASSGQANQPQHF
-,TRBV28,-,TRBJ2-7,TGTGCCAGCAGTTTCACAGAGAACTACGAGCAGTACTTC,CASSFTENYEQYF
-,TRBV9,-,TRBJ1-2,TGTGCCAGCAGCGTAGGGACAGCTAACTATGGCTACACCTTC,CASSVGTANYGYTF
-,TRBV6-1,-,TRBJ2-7,TGTGCCAGCAGTCCGCAGGCCACCGGTTCCTACGAGCAGTACTTC,CASSPQATGSYEQYF
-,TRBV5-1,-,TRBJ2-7,TGCGCCAGCAGCTTGGAGGGGGCGACTAGCGAGCAGTACTTC,CASSLEGATSEQYF
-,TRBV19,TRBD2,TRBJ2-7,TGTGCCAGTAGTCCGCCGGGACTAGCGGGCCTGGAGCAGTACTTC,CASSPPGLAGLEQYF
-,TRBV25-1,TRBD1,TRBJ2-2,TGTGCCAGCGGGGACAGGGGGGTAGTCACCGGGGAGCTGTTTTTT,CASGDRGVVTGELFF
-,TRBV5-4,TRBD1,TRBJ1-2,TGTGCCAGCAGCCACACAGGGGGCGCTAACGGCTACACCTTC,CASSHTGGANGYTF
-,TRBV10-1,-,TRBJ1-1,TGCGCCAGCAGCAGGGACACTGAAGCTTTCTTT,CASSRDTEAFF
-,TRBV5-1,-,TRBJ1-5,TGCGCCAGCAGCCCCGAGATCAATCAGCCCCAGCATTTT,CASSPEINQPQHF
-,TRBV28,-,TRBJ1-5,TGTGCCAGCAGTTCGGGAGTGCAGCCCCAGCATTTT,CASSSGVQPQHF
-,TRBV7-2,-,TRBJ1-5,TGTGCCAGCAGCTTATCCAACAATCAGCCCCAGCATTTT,CASSLSNNQPQHF
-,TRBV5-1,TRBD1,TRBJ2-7,TGCGCCAGCAGCTTGGGGGACAGGGGGTACGAGCAGTACTTC,CASSLGDRGYEQYF
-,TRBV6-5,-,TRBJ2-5,TGTGCCAGTGGGAGAGAGACCCAGTACTTC,CASGRETQYF
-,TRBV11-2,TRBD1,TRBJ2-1,TGTGGCAGCAGCTCTAAGACAGGGACCCACTACGAGCAGTTCTTC,CGSSSKTGTHYEQFF
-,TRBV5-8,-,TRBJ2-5,TGTGCCAGCAGCTTGGTTAACACCCAAGAGACCCAGTACTTC,CASSLVNTQETQYF
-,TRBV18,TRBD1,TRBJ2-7,TGTGCCAGCTCACCGACAGGGGAAGAGCAGTACTTC,CASSPTGEEQYF
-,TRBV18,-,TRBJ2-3,TGTGCCAGCTCACCAGCGAGGGGGACAGATACGCAGTATTTT,CASSPARGTDTQYF
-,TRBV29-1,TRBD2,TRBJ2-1,TGCAGCGTTTCTGGTCTAGCGGCCAATGAGCAGTTCTTC,CSVSGLAANEQFF
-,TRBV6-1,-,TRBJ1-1,TGTGCCAGCAGTAAGACAGAGACCACTGAAGCTTTCTTT,CASSKTETTEAFF
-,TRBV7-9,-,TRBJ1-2,TGTGCCAGCAGCTTCGACGGGAACTATGGCTACACCTTC,CASSFDGNYGYTF
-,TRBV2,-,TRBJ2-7,TGTGCCAGCAGTGAGGCAGACTCCTACGAGCAGTACTTC,CASSEADSYEQYF